The 32 T cell receptor beta chains listed next were all sequenced from one sample in a study of blood T cells in healthy people across ages. Primed by a sample-barcoded 5' primer and a J-beta primer mix, a second PCR proceeded for 7 to 11 cycles. In TCRdb, the 5' RACE reads were re-called with MiXCR into one record per CDR3 protein. The sample carries 1,800,000 or so distinct CDR3 sequences, roughly 43% recorded once. Sequenced sample: blood. The receptors stem from a human donor in good health.

This clonotype was counted only a few times. The chain employs TRBV12-3 or TRBV12-4 and TRBJ2-3, with 8 bases matching TRBD2. The CDR3 consists of 15 residues. V trimming: 3 bases; J trimming: 0 bases; junction bases outside the gene matches: 2. The CDR3 nucleotides are TGTGCCAGCAGTTTTGCTAGCGGGAGCACAGATACGCAGTATTTT. Translation gives CASSFASGSTDTQYF.

The chain carries TRBV2 and TRBJ2-5; no definite D call. Germline CDR1 reads SNHLY; CDR2 reads FYNNEI. V dropped 4 bases and J dropped 5 bases, with 14 bases sitting between them. The CDR3 spans 14 residues. CDR3 region: CASSGLGFDETQYF. The CDR3 nucleotides are TGTGCCAGCAGTGGGTTGGGGTTCGACGAGACCCAGTACTTC.

This chain links TRBV7-2 with TRBJ1-2; D ambiguous. Germline V gene lookup returns CDR1 SGHTA and CDR2 FQGNSA. V lost 5 bases, J lost 3 bases, and 13 bases lay in between. This CDR3 spans 14 amino acids. CDR3 bases: TGTGCCAGCAGCCCCTCCCTTAGCGACTATGGCTACACCTTC. The encoded protein is CASSPSLSDYGYTF. The complete variable domain, with remaining parts taken from reference TRBV7-2 and TRBJ1-2, reads GAGVSQSPSNKVTEKGKDVELRCDPISGHTALYWYRQSLGQGLEFLIYFQGNSAPDKSGLPSDRFSAERTGGSVSTLTIQRTQQEDSAVYLCASSPSLSDYGYTFGSGTRLTVV.

The genes are TRBV6-1 and TRBJ2-3, with D possibly TRBD2 on 6 matching bases. Between the trimmed V and J ends, which lost 0 bases and 4 bases, there was a span of 11 bases. Germline assignment: CDR1 MNHNS and CDR2 SASEGT. The CDR3 has 15 amino acids. The CDR3 loop reads CASSEAASEADTQYF. CDR3 nucleotide sequence: TGTGCCAGCAGTGAAGCGGCTAGCGAAGCAGATACGCAGTATTTT.

The rearrangement uses TRBV7-2 and TRBJ1-2; no definite D call. CDR1 SGHTA and CDR2 FQGNSA come from the germline V gene. This CDR3 region has 14 residues. Trimming left V 5 bases short and J 4 bases short, with 14 bases between. The DNA for the CDR3 is TGTGCCAGCAGCGATTATATTCGGCGCTATGGCTACACCTTC. Protein sequence: CASSDYIRRYGYTF.

V usage is TRBV28 and J usage is TRBJ2-1, with D hard to call. There are 10 residues in the CDR3. V was cut by 10 bases and J by 4 bases, with 5 bases left in between. Germline-derived CDR1 and CDR2 are MDHEN and SYDVKM. CDR3 amino acids: CAIAYNEQFF. In DNA form, the CDR3 reads TGTGCCATTGCATACAATGAGCAGTTCTTC.

This clonotype was found a few times. The V call is TRBV28, the J call TRBJ1-2, with unresolved D. In germline, CDR1 is MDHEN, CDR2 SYDVKM. V dropped 3 bases and J dropped 8 bases, with 13 bases sitting between them. The CDR3 totals 13 residues. The CDR3 here is CASSFAGIEGYTF. Written as DNA, the CDR3 is TGTGCCAGCAGTTTTGCGGGGATCGAGGGCTACACCTTC.

At least ten counts were recorded for this clonotype. This chain uses TRBV7-3 with TRBJ2-7; D is ambiguous. The V gene lost 5 bases and the J gene lost 2 bases, with 16 bases spanning the gap. Looked up from germline, CDR1 is SGHTA and CDR2 is FQGTGA. The CDR3 has 15 amino acids. The CDR3 bases are TGTGCCAGCAGCGAACAGCCTTTATCTACCTACGAGCAGTACTTC. It specifies CASSEQPLSTYEQYF.

The chain employs TRBV12-5 and TRBJ1-1; D may be TRBD1 (6 bases). The CDR3 contains 16 residues. Looked up from germline, CDR1 is LGHNT and CDR2 is FRNRAP. V lost 3 bases and J lost 6, with 20 bases in between. CDR3 bases: TGTGCTAGTGGTTTTAGTGGTGGACAGAGGGGTCCTGAAGCTTTCTTT. Its translation: CASGFSGGQRGPEAFF. Variable domain in full (rest from reference TRBV12-5 and TRBJ1-1): DARVTQTPRHKVTEMGQEVTMRCQPILGHNTVFWYRQTMMQGLELLAYFRNRAPLDDSGMPKDRFSAEMPDATLATLKIQPSEPRDSAVYFCASGFSGGQRGPEAFFGQGTRLTVV.

The table lists this clonotype with a few counts. This chain joins TRBV3-1 and TRBJ1-2; 8 nucleotides match TRBD1. V trimming: 5 bases; J trimming: 6 bases; junction bases outside the gene matches: 8. Per germline, CDR1 LGHDT and CDR2 YNNKEL (reference sequence). The CDR3 length is 14 residues. CDR3 sequence reads: CASSAQGAFDGYTF. The DNA for the CDR3 is TGTGCCAGCAGCGCCCAGGGGGCATTCGATGGCTACACCTTC.

This chain joins TRBV14 and TRBJ2-2, with 7 nucleotides matching TRBD1. The CDR3 covers 15 residues. Losses at the gene ends were 2 bases for V and 3 bases for J; bases not matched to a gene: 3. Germline CDR1 and CDR2: SGHDN and FVKESK. CDR3 nucleotides: TGTGCCAGCAGCCAATTGAGGGGGCACACCGGGGAGCTGTTTTTT. It codes for CASSQLRGHTGELFF.

The V gene is TRBV7-2, the J gene TRBJ1-3; 7 nucleotides agree with TRBD1. The germline CDR1 and CDR2 sequences are SGHTA and FQGNSA. V gave up 5 bases and J gave up 2 bases; unmatched junction bases: 6. The CDR3 is 15 amino acids. CDR3: CASSDRAGAGNTIYF. CDR3 sequence (DNA): TGTGCCAGCAGCGACAGGGCAGGCGCTGGAAACACCATATATTTT.

V usage is TRBV13 and J usage is TRBJ2-1; the D gene could be TRBD1 or TRBD2 (6 bases each). Trimming removed 5 bases from V and 14 bases from J, with 16 bases in between. CDR3 length: 12 residues. CDR1 is PRHDT, CDR2 FYEKMQ, per germline (reference sequence). The CDR3 loop reads CASSPGRGTKFF. CDR3 in DNA: TGTGCCAGCAGCCCCGGCCGGGGGACAAAGTTCTTC.

This sequence joins TRBV5-1 and TRBJ2-1, with D perhaps matching TRBD2 (7 bases). Germline-derived CDR1 and CDR2 are SGHRS and YFSETQ. There are 14 residues in the CDR3. Deletions cut 2 bases from V and 9 bases from J, with 15 bases between. CDR3 in DNA: TGCGCCAGCAGCTTCTCCGGGGGGCTTATTGAGCAGTTCTTC. Its protein product is CASSFSGGLIEQFF.

This clonotype was detected only a few times. The genes are TRBV25-1 and TRBJ1-6, with 9 bases identical to TRBD1. V shed 1 base and J 8 bases; nucleotides not matched to a gene: 15. Germline V gives CDR1 MGHDK, CDR2 SYGVNS. The CDR3 runs 19 residues. As DNA, the CDR3 is TGTGCCAGCAGTGAATTCCTCCCTCAGAGACAGGGGGGATATTCACCCCTCCACTTT. The encoded protein is CASSEFLPQRQGGYSPLHF.

Remarks on this clonotype: This sequence may be a read error, since a much larger clone differs from it by one base. This CDR3 fails to terminate in the conserved phenylalanine or tryptophan, so it likely reflects a read error. The rearrangement uses TRBV7-2 and TRBJ1-5, with a tentative D call TRBD1 (5 bases). The CDR3 covers 15 residues. Germline V lookup: CDR1 SGHTA, CDR2 FQGNSA. V was pared by 0 bases and J by 7 bases, with 13 bases between. The CDR3 reads CASSLAWGGLQPQHV. In nucleotides, the CDR3 is TGTGCCAGCAGCTTAGCGTGGGGGGGACTCCAGCCCCAGCATGTT.

A remark on this clonotype: This may come from a read error, since a much larger clone is one base off. The chain is built from TRBV7-9 and TRBJ2-6; TRBD1 is a possible D gene (5 bases). The CDR3 covers 17 residues. Trimming took off 3 bases at V and 2 bases at J, with 14 bases between the two ends. In germline, CDR1 is SEHNR, CDR2 FQNEAQ (reference sequence). DNA for the CDR3: TGTGCCAGCAGCTTCCGGTTAGGGGTGGCTGGGGCCAACGTCCTGACTTTC. This encodes CASSFRLGVAGANVLTF.

The chain links TRBV4-3 to TRBJ1-3, with 7 bases aligning to TRBD1. Germline lookup yields CDR1 LGHNA and CDR2 YSLEER. The ends lost 1 base at V and 8 bases at J; junction bases unmatched: 8. The CDR3 has 15 amino acids. CDR3 nucleotide sequence: TGCGCCAGCAGCCAAGGAATAGTCAGGGGGTACACCATATATTTT. Residues: CASSQGIVRGYTIYF.

The chain combines TRBV4-2 with TRBJ2-1; no clear D gene. In germline, CDR1 is LGHNA, CDR2 YNFKEQ. The CDR3 has 17 amino acids. Trimming cost V 0 bases and J 0 bases, with 12 bases left between them. DNA for the CDR3: TGTGCCAGCAGCCAAGATCTTAGGGTGAGCTCCTACAATGAGCAGTTCTTC. This encodes CASSQDLRVSSYNEQFF.

The sample holds a few counts of this clonotype. The chain uses TRBV20-1 and TRBJ2-4, with D unclear. Germline CDR1 reads DFQATT; CDR2 reads SNEGSKA (reference sequence). Trimming stripped 3 bases from V and 13 bases from J, with 25 bases between. This CDR3 is 15 amino acids long. CDR3 loop: CSARTFRVLYNEQYF. CDR3 nucleotide sequence: TGCAGTGCTAGGACTTTCCGGGTTTTATACAATGAGCAGTACTTC.

The CDR3 region is CASTSAGSGSPLHF. The CDR3 DNA sequence: TGTGCCAGCACCTCGGCAGGGTCTGGCTCACCCCTCCACTTT. The chain combines TRBV7-9 with TRBJ1-6; D perhaps matches TRBD1 (5 bases). Trimming cost V 7 bases and J 10 bases, with 17 bases left between them. Germline V gene data show CDR1 as SEHNR and CDR2 as FQNEAQ (reference sequence). The CDR3 covers 14 residues.

This sequence joins TRBV11-3 and TRBJ1-2, with D tentatively TRBD1 (5 bases). Germline CDR1 is SGHNT and CDR2 is YENEEA. There are 12 residues in the CDR3. V shed 5 bases and J shed 8 bases, with 12 bases lying between them. CDR3 amino acids: CASSHAREGYTF. CDR3 DNA sequence: TGTGCCAGCAGCCACGCCAGGGAGGGCTACACCTTC.

In its sample, this clonotype was seen a few times. This sequence joins TRBV20-1 and TRBJ2-3; 9 nucleotides line up with TRBD1. This CDR3 region has 14 residues. Losses at the gene ends were 5 bases for V and 4 bases for J; bases not matched to a gene: 7. Germline V gene lookup returns CDR1 DFQATT and CDR2 SNEGSKA (reference sequence). CDR3 nucleotides: TGCAGTGCTTACACTAGGACAGGGGCAGATACGCAGTATTTT. Residues: CSAYTRTGADTQYF.

The chain uses TRBV29-1 and TRBJ2-5, with TRBD1 matching 11 bases. Germline V gene data show CDR1 as SQVTM and CDR2 as ANQGSEA. J gave up 5 bases and V 0 bases, and 5 bases lay outside the gene matches. The length of the CDR3 is 15 residues. The DNA of the CDR3 is TGCAGCGTTGAAGATTCGGACAGGGGGCGGGAGACCCAGTACTTC. Protein product: CSVEDSDRGRETQYF.

CDR3 nucleotides: TGTGCCAGCAGCCCCCCCCGAGGTCAATGGGGCTACACCTTC. Translating it yields CASSPPRGQWGYTF. The chain carries TRBV7-9 and TRBJ1-2; D uncertain. This CDR3 region has 14 residues. Trimming removed 5 bases at V and 8 bases at J, with 18 bases between. CDR1 and CDR2 from the germline V gene are SEHNR and FQNEAQ (reference sequence).

Only a few counts were recorded for this clonotype. This chain uses TRBV11-2 with TRBJ1-5; D unresolved. V shed 2 bases and J shed 10 bases, with 9 bases lying between them. CDR1 and CDR2 (germline): SGHAT, FQNNGV. The CDR3 runs to 12 residues. The CDR3: CASSLNRVPQHF. Written as DNA, the CDR3 is TGTGCCAGCAGCTTAAACAGAGTTCCCCAGCATTTT.

The rearrangement links TRBV5-1 to TRBJ1-1; the D is unclear. Trimming removed 3 bases from V and 7 bases from J, with 10 bases in between. The CDR3 contains 12 residues. The V gene's germline CDR1 is SGHRS and CDR2 YFSETQ. The DNA of the CDR3 is TGCGCCAGCAGCTCGCCGGGGTATGAAGCTTTCTTT. This encodes CASSSPGYEAFF.

This clonotype was seen more than once but under ten times. The chain employs TRBV20-1 and TRBJ2-5; 8 bases are a match to TRBD2. V gave up 3 bases and J gave up 0 bases; unmatched junction bases: 9. Germline values: CDR1 DFQATT, CDR2 SNEGSKA (reference sequence). CDR3 length: 16 amino acids. CDR3 sequence reads: CSASLGRGGNQETQYF. Here the CDR3 DNA reads TGCAGTGCTAGTCTGGGACGCGGGGGGAACCAAGAGACCCAGTACTTC.

This sequence joins TRBV2 and TRBJ1-1; 7 bases agree with TRBD1. The germline V gene encodes CDR1 SNHLY and CDR2 FYNNEI. The CDR3 has 10 residues. V shed 10 bases, J shed 12 bases, and the junction held 8 bases outside the gene matches. CDR3 in amino acids: CATGTERSFF. CDR3 coding DNA: TGTGCCACCGGGACAGAGCGATCTTTCTTT.

V is TRBV28 and J is TRBJ1-5; D not resolved. Germline lookup yields CDR1 MDHEN and CDR2 SYDVKM. V lost 2 bases, J lost 6 bases, and 11 bases lay in between. This CDR3 is 14 amino acids long. The CDR3 region has the DNA TGTGCCAGCAGTTTAAAGGGCGTGGTTCAGCCCCAGCATTTT. It translates to CASSLKGVVQPQHF.

This clonotype was seen a handful of times. The chain carries TRBV29-1 and TRBJ1-1; TRBD1 matches 8 bases. J gave up 7 bases and V 2 bases, and 3 bases lay outside the gene matches. The CDR3 sequence is 12 residues long. CDR1 and CDR2 from the germline V gene are SQVTM and ANQGSEA. CDR3 sequence (DNA): TGCAGCGTTGAATTTGGACAGGGTGAAGCTTTCTTT. This encodes CSVEFGQGEAFF.

This clonotype was picked up a small number of times. This chain connects TRBV5-5 to TRBJ1-2; D is unclear. V was trimmed by 1 base and J by 8 bases, leaving 18 bases between them. Germline V lookup: CDR1 SGHKS, CDR2 YYEKEE (reference sequence). This CDR3 region has 15 residues. The DNA of the CDR3 is TGTGCCAGCAGCTTGTATGAAGACTCCCCAGCGGGCTACACCTTC. It is translated as CASSLYEDSPAGYTF.